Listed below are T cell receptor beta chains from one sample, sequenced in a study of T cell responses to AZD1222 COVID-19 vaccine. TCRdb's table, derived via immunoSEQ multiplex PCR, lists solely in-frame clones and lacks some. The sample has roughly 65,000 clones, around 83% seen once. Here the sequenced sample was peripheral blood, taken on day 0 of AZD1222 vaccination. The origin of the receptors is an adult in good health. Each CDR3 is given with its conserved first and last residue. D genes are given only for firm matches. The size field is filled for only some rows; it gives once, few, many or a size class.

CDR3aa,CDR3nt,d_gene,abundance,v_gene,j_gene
CASSQQGRNTYEQYF,TGCGCCAGCAGCCAACAGGGGAGGAATACCTACGAGCAGTACTTC,-,-,TRBV4-1,TRBJ2-7
CASGLIIAGGPETQYF,TGTGCTAGTGGTTTAATAATAGCGGGGGGGCCTGAGACCCAGTACTTC,TRBD2,-,TRBV12-5,TRBJ2-5
CASSYYPQAMSSYEQYF,TGTGCCAGCAGTTACTACCCTCAGGCTATGAGCTCCTACGAGCAGTACTTC,-,-,TRBV6-2/TRBV6-3,TRBJ2-7
CASSSLRAVQETQYF,TGTGCCAGCAGCTCCCTTCGGGCAGTTCAAGAGACCCAGTACTTC,-,-,TRBV5-4,TRBJ2-5
CASSLGTDSNQPQHF,TGTGCCAGCAGCTTAGGGACAGATAGCAATCAGCCCCAGCATTTT,-,-,TRBV7-6,TRBJ1-5
CASSLRAVGAVLEDTQYF,TGCGCCAGCAGCCTGAGGGCCGTGGGGGCGGTTCTGGAAGATACGCAGTATTTT,-,-,TRBV4-3,TRBJ2-3
CASSSLAGEDNEQFF,TGCGCCAGCAGCTCACTAGCGGGGGAGGACAATGAGCAGTTCTTC,TRBD2,once,TRBV5-1,TRBJ2-1
CASSPTGLAAAKNIQYF,TGTGCCAGCAGCCCCACGGGACTAGCGGCAGCCAAAAACATTCAGTACTTC,TRBD2,-,TRBV7-2,TRBJ2-4
CSVEGTRVGINEQFF,TGCAGCGTTGAAGGGACCAGGGTTGGGATCAATGAGCAGTTCTTC,-,-,TRBV29-1,TRBJ2-1
CASSQQGLYNSPLHF,TGTGCCAGCAGTCAACAGGGACTCTATAATTCACCCCTCCACTTT,-,-,TRBV2,TRBJ1-6
CASKFLWQGTSGNTIYF,TGTGCCAGTAAGTTTCTGTGGCAGGGGACCTCTGGAAACACCATATATTTT,-,-,TRBV19,TRBJ1-3
CASSSPASGASYNEQFF,TGTGCCAGCAGCTCCCCCGCTAGCGGGGCATCCTACAATGAGCAGTTCTTC,TRBD2,-,TRBV7-9,TRBJ2-1
CASWTGLSGNTIYF,TGTGCCAGCTGGACGGGCCTCTCTGGAAACACCATATATTTT,-,-,TRBV6-5,TRBJ1-3
CASSSSGSYGYTF,TGTGCCAGCAGTTCCTCGGGGAGCTATGGCTACACCTTC,-,-,TRBV6-5,TRBJ1-2
CASSQDVGSYSPLHF,TGTGCCAGCAGCCAAGACGTGGGGAGTTATTCACCCCTCCACTTT,-,-,TRBV14,TRBJ1-6
CASSGDSNEQFF,TGTGCCAGCAGCGGGGATAGCAATGAGCAGTTCTTC,-,-,TRBV2,TRBJ2-1
CASSQVVGETQYF,TGCGCCAGCAGCCAAGTTGTCGGAGAGACCCAGTACTTC,-,-,TRBV4-1,TRBJ2-5
CASLSGNTIYF,TGTGCCAGCCTTTCTGGAAACACCATATATTTT,-,-,TRBV28,TRBJ1-3
CASSERGYTF,TGTGCCAGCAGTGAAAGGGGCTACACCTTC,-,-,TRBV6-1,TRBJ1-2
CASSLIAGGIRVYGYTF,TGTGCCAGCAGCTTAATCGCAGGGGGCATTAGGGTCTATGGCTACACCTTC,TRBD1,-,TRBV7-2,TRBJ1-2
CASSAVPEIYNEQFF,TGTGCCAGCAGTGCCGTGCCCGAGATTTACAATGAGCAGTTCTTC,-,-,TRBV2,TRBJ2-1
CASSSGQNQPQHF,TGTGCCAGTAGCTCGGGACAGAATCAGCCCCAGCATTTT,TRBD1,-,TRBV19,TRBJ1-5
CASSSGLYNEQFF,TGTGCCAGCAGCTCGGGACTCTACAATGAGCAGTTCTTC,-,-,TRBV7-9,TRBJ2-1
CASSLRGGEQFF,TGTGCCAGCAGCCTCAGGGGAGGTGAGCAGTTCTTC,-,-,TRBV12-3/TRBV12-4,TRBJ2-1
CAWSRMQNQPQHF,TGTGCCTGGAGCAGAATGCAGAATCAGCCCCAGCATTTT,-,-,TRBV30,TRBJ1-5
CASSRGATNEKLFF,TGTGCCAGCAGCCGGGGGGCAACTAATGAAAAACTGTTTTTT,-,-,TRBV7-8,TRBJ1-4
CASSQRLAGALTYYEQFF,TGTGCCAGTAGCCAGAGGCTAGCGGGGGCCCTCACCTATTATGAGCAGTTCTTC,TRBD2,-,TRBV19,TRBJ2-1
CASTPRPGRRYSNQPQHF,TGTGCCAGCACCCCCCGACCGGGCAGGCGTTATAGCAATCAGCCCCAGCATTTT,-,few,TRBV7-8,TRBJ1-5
CASSTSQGPINSPLHF,TGTGCCAGCAGTACATCACAGGGCCCGATTAATTCACCCCTCCACTTT,-,few,TRBV2,TRBJ1-6
CASTPGQQRRGYGYTF,TGTGCCAGTACTCCGGGACAGCAACGGCGTGGCTATGGCTACACCTTC,TRBD1,-,TRBV19,TRBJ1-2
CASSSGAANEAFF,TGTGCCAGCAGCTCTGGAGCAGCGAATGAAGCTTTCTTT,-,-,TRBV5-5,TRBJ1-1
CASSPAVGSEAFF,TGTGCCAGCAGCCCTGCCGTCGGCTCTGAAGCTTTCTTT,-,few,TRBV3-1/TRBV3-2,TRBJ1-1
CASAQGPRQAPNSPLHF,TGTGCCAGCGCCCAAGGGCCCCGACAGGCCCCTAATTCACCCCTCCACTTT,-,-,TRBV9,TRBJ1-6
CASSLGQAVSGNTIYF,TGCGCCAGCAGCCTCGGACAGGCCGTCTCTGGAAACACCATATATTTT,TRBD1,few,TRBV4-1,TRBJ1-3
CASSSGTGDEKLFF,TGTGCCAGCAGCTCCGGGACAGGGGATGAAAAACTGTTTTTT,TRBD1,-,TRBV7-9,TRBJ1-4
CASGLVLGSGANVLTF,TGTGCTAGTGGTTTGGTACTCGGCTCTGGGGCCAACGTCCTGACTTTC,-,-,TRBV12-5,TRBJ2-6
CASNVGSLWGYTF,TGTGCCAGTAACGTGGGGAGTCTCTGGGGCTACACCTTC,-,few,TRBV7-8,TRBJ1-2
CASSPQGTANSPLHF,TGTGCCAGCTCACCACAAGGGACGGCCAATTCACCCCTCCACTTT,-,once,TRBV18,TRBJ1-6
CASSRAGNSYNEQFF,TGTGCCAGCAGCCGCGCGGGGAATTCCTACAATGAGCAGTTCTTC,-,-,TRBV11-3,TRBJ2-1
CASSQTGQGIGYTF,TGTGCCAGCAGCCAGACGGGACAGGGAATTGGCTACACCTTC,TRBD1,-,TRBV7-2,TRBJ1-2
CASRSDTTNEKLFF,TGCGCCAGCAGGTCCGATACAACTAATGAAAAACTGTTTTTT,-,once,TRBV5-1,TRBJ1-4
CASSKLAGGLALIDNSPLHF,TGTGCCAGCAGCAAACTGGCAGGGGGGCTTGCGCTAATCGATAATTCACCCCTCCACTTT,TRBD1,once,TRBV3-1/TRBV3-2,TRBJ1-6
CATLTGQETEAFF,TGTGCCACCCTGACGGGACAGGAGACTGAAGCTTTCTTT,TRBD1,-,TRBV28,TRBJ1-1
CASKDRVGNQPQHF,TGTGCCAGTAAGGACCGGGTCGGCAATCAGCCCCAGCATTTT,-,-,TRBV19,TRBJ1-5
CASTRTVTRTEAFF,TGTGCCAGCACGCGGACAGTGACGAGGACTGAAGCTTTCTTT,-,few,TRBV28,TRBJ1-1
CASSLRQAGQNTEAFF,TGTGCCAGCAGCTTAAGGCAGGCCGGTCAGAACACTGAAGCTTTCTTT,-,-,TRBV7-9,TRBJ1-1
CASSLITGSDRTYEQYF,TGTGCCAGCAGCCTAATTACGGGGTCCGACCGGACCTACGAGCAGTACTTC,-,-,TRBV11-2,TRBJ2-7
CASSPRGGSYNEQFF,TGTGCCAGCTCACCACGGGGGGGCTCCTACAATGAGCAGTTCTTC,TRBD2,-,TRBV18,TRBJ2-1